This record covers a single T cell receptor (beta chain). Produced via immunoSEQ multiplex PCR; TCRdb's table is partial and in-frame only. This sample has around 2,100,000 clones, with about 95% found just once. V dropped 5 bases and J dropped 6 bases, with 4 bases sitting between them. Germline lookup yields CDR1 MNHNY and CDR2 SVGAGI (reference sequence). This CDR3 region has 11 residues. The data stem from a study of shared clonotypes between healthy human individuals. Terminally differentiated effector memory CD45RA+ cells were left out of the naive CD8 fraction, which was CD45RO-negative and positively selected for CCR7.

The chain joins TRBV6-6 to TRBJ2-2; D not resolved. The TCR was taken from a man aged 18-30 years in good health. The sequenced material came from naive CD8+ T cells sorted from blood. CDR3 residues: CASSTPGELFF. The CDR3 bases are TGTGCCAGCAGTACCCCCGGGGAGCTGTTTTTT.